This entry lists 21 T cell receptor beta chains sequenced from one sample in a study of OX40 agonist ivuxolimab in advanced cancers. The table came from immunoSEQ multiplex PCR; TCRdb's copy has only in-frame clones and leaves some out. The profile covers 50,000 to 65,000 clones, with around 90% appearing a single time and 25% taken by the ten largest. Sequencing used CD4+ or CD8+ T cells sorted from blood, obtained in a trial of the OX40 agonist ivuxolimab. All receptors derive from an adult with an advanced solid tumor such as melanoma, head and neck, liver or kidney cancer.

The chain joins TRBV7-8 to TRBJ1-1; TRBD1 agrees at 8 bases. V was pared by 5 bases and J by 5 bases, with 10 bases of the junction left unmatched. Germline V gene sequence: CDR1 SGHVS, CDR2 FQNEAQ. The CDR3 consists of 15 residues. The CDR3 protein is CASSMITGGRTEAFF. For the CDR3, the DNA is TGTGCCAGCAGCATGATCACAGGGGGTAGGACTGAAGCTTTCTTT.

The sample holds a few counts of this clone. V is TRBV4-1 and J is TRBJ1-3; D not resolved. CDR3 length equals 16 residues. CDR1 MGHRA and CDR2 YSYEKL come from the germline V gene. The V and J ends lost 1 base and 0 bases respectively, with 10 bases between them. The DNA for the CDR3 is TGCGCCAGCAGCCAAGCGGTGGGTAGCTCTGGAAACACCATATATTTT. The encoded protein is CASSQAVGSSGNTIYF.

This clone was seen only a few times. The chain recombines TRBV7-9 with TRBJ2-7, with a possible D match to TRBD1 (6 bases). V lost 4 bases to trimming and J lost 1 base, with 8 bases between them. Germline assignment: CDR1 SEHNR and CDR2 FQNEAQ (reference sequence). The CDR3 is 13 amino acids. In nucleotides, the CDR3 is TGTGCCAGCAGCTGGGGGCAGTCCTACGAGCAGTACTTC. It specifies CASSWGQSYEQYF.

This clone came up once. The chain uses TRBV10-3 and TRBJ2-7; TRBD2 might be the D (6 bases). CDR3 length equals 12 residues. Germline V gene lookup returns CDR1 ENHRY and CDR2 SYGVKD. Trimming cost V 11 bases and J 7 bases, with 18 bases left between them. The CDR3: CAGGVGPREQYF. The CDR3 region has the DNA TGTGCCGGCGGGGTCGGCCCAAGGGAGCAGTACTTC.

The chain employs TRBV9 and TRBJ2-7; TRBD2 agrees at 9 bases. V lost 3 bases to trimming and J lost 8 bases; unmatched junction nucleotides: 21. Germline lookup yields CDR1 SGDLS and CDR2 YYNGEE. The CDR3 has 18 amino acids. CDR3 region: CASSDREGSGSTQVKQYF. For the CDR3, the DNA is TGTGCCAGCAGCGATAGGGAGGGTAGCGGGAGTACCCAGGTGAAGCAGTACTTC.

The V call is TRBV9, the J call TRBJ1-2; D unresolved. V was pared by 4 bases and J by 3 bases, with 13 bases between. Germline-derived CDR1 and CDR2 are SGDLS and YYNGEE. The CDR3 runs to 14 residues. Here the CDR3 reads CASSPGLKDYGYTF. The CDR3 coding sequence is TGTGCCAGCAGCCCGGGGTTAAAAGACTATGGCTACACCTTC.

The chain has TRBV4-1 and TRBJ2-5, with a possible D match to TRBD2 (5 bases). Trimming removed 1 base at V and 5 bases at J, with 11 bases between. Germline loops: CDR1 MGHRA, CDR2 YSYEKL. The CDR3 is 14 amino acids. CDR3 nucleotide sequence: TGCGCCAGCAGCCAAGGTGGAGGTTGGGAGACCCAGTACTTC. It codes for CASSQGGGWETQYF.

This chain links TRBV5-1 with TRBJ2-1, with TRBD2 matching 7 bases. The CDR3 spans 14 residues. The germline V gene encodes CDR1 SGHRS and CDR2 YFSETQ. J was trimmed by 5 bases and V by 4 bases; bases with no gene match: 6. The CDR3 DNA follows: TGCGCCAGCAGCCGGACTAGACCAAACAATGAGCAGTTCTTC. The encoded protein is CASSRTRPNNEQFF.

CDR3 bases: TGCAGCATCGAAGGGCTAGGCGGAGAATACGAGCAGTACTTC. Amino acids: CSIEGLGGEYEQYF. The chain couples TRBV29-1 to TRBJ2-7; D gene unclear. The CDR3 has 14 amino acids. Germline lookup yields CDR1 SQVTM and CDR2 ANQGSEA. V was shortened by 8 bases and J by 4 bases, with 21 bases between the two germline ends.

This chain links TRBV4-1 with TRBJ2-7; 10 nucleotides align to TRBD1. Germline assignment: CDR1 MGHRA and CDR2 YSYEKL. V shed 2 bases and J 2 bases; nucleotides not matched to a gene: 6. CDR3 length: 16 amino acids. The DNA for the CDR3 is TGCGCCAGCAGCCAACTCCCGGGACAGGGGACCTACGAGCAGTACTTC. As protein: CASSQLPGQGTYEQYF.

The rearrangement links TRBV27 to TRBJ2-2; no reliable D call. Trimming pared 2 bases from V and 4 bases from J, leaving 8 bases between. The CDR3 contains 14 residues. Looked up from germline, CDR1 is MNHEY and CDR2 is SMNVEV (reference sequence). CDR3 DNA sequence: TGTGCCAGCAGTTTAGGGCCCGGCACCGGGGAGCTGTTTTTT. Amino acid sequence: CASSLGPGTGELFF.

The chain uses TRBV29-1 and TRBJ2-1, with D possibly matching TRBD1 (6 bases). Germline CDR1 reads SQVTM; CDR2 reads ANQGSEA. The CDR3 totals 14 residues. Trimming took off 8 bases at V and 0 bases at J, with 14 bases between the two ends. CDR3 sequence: CSSGGGSSYNEQFF. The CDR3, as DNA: TGCAGCTCTGGGGGCGGTAGCTCCTACAATGAGCAGTTCTTC.

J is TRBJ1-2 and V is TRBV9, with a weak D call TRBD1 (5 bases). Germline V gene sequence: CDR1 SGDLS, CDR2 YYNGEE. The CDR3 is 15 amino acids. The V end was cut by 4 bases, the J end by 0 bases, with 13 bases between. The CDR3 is CASSTQAGPNYGYTF. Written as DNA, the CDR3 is TGTGCCAGCAGCACCCAGGCGGGGCCTAACTATGGCTACACCTTC.

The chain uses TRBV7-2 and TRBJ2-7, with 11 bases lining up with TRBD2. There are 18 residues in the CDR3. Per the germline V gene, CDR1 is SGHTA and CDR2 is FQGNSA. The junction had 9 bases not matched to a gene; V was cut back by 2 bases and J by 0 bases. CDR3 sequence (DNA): TGTGCCAGCAGCTTACCGGATTCTAGCGGGAGGCTCTCCTACGAGCAGTACTTC. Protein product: CASSLPDSSGRLSYEQYF.

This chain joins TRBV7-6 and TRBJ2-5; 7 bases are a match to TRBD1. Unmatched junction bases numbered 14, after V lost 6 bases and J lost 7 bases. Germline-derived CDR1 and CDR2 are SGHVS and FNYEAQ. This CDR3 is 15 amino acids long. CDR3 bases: TGTGCCAGCAGTCCTCATACAGGGGAGTTGGGGACCCAGTACTTC. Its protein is CASSPHTGELGTQYF.

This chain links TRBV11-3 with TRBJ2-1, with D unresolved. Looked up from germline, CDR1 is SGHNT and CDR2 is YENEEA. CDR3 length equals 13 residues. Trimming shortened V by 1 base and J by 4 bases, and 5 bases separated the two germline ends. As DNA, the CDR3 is TGTGCCAGCAGCTTAGGGCAGTACAATGAGCAGTTCTTC. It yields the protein CASSLGQYNEQFF.

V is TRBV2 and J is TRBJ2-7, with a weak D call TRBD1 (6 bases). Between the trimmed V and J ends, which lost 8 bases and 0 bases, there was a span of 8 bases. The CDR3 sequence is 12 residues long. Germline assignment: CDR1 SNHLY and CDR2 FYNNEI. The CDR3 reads CASWDTSYEQYF. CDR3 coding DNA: TGTGCCAGCTGGGACACCTCCTACGAGCAGTACTTC. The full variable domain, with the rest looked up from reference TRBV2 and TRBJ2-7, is EPEVTQTPSHQVTQMGQEVILRCVPISNHLYFYWYRQILGQKVEFLVSFYNNEISEKSEIFDDQFSVERPDGSNFTLKIRSTKLEDSAMYFCASWDTSYEQYFGPGTRLTVT.

This chain's CDR3 is CASSQNDRGLYEQYF. The CDR3 DNA reads TGTGCCAGCAGCCAAAACGACAGGGGGCTCTACGAGCAGTACTTC. V and J are TRBV4-2 and TRBJ2-7; 10 nucleotides match TRBD1. In germline, CDR1 is LGHNA, CDR2 YNFKEQ. The CDR3 covers 15 residues. Unmatched junction bases numbered 4, after V lost 2 bases and J lost 3 bases.

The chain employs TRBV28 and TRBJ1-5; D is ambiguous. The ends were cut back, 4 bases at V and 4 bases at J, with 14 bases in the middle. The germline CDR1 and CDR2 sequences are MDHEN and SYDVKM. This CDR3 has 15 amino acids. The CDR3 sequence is CASSSAAGVNQPQHF. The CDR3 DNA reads TGTGCCAGCAGTTCAGCCGCAGGAGTTAATCAGCCCCAGCATTTT. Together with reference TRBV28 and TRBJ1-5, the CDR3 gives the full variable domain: DVKVTQSSRYLVKRTGEKVFLECVQDMDHENMFWYRQDPGLGLRLIYFSYDVKMKEKGDIPEGYSVSREKKERFSLILESASTNQTSMYLCASSSAAGVNQPQHFGDGTRLSIL.

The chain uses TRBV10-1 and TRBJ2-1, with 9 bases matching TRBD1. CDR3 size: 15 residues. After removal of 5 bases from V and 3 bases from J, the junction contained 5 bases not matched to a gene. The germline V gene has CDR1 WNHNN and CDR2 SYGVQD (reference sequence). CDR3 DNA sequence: TGCGCCAGCAGTAGGACAGGGGATGGCTACAATGAGCAGTTCTTC. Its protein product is CASSRTGDGYNEQFF.

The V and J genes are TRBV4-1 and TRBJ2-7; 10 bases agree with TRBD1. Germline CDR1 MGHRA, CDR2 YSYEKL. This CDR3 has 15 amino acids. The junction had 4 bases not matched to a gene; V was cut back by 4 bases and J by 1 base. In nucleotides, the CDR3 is TGCGCCAGCAGCCGTGGGACAGGGGAATCCTACGAGCAGTACTTC. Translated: CASSRGTGESYEQYF.